The 7 T cell receptor beta chains presented below share a single source sample, sequenced in a study of shared clonotypes between healthy human individuals. The method was immunoSEQ multiplex PCR; TCRdb's version includes in-frame clones alone and lacks a portion of them. The sample holds about 2.4 million clones, approximately 93% seen once. Sequencing was carried out using naive CD4+ T cells from PBMCs. Stated subset: CD45RA+ positively selected. The receptors were sampled from a man between 18 and 35 years old in good health. Some clones in this sample may be carry-over from other donors' samples.

V is TRBV19 and J is TRBJ2-7; 7 bases line up with TRBD2. The germline V gene has CDR1 LNHDA and CDR2 SQIVND (reference sequence). Trimming removed 8 bases from V and 7 bases from J; junction bases left unmatched: 17. The CDR3 totals 15 residues. The CDR3 bases are TGTGCCAGTTCGCCGTTCCCTGGGAGGGGAATGGAGCAGTACTTC. This codes for CASSPFPGRGMEQYF.

The CDR3 protein is CASSFPGTANTGELFF. DNA of the CDR3: TGCGCCAGCAGCTTTCCTGGGACAGCGAACACCGGGGAGCTGTTTTTT. V gene TRBV5-1 combines with J gene TRBJ2-2, with 7 bases identical to TRBD1. The CDR3 runs to 16 residues. CDR1 and CDR2 from the germline V gene are SGHRS and YFSETQ. The junction had 4 bases not matched to a gene; V was cut back by 2 bases and J by 0 bases.

The rearrangement uses TRBV28 and TRBJ1-2, with 7 bases matching TRBD1. The CDR3 has 12 residues. With 4 bases clipped from V and 7 bases from J, the junction kept 3 bases outside the gene matches. Germline V gives CDR1 MDHEN, CDR2 SYDVKM. As DNA, the CDR3 is TGTGCCAGCAGTTCAGGGGGTATTGGCTACACCTTC. Translated, it gives CASSSGGIGYTF.

V and J are TRBV30 and TRBJ1-4; 9 bases map to TRBD1. Unmatched junction bases numbered 6, after V lost 4 bases and J lost 0 bases. The germline gives CDR1 GTSNPN, CDR2 SVGIG (reference sequence). The CDR3 consists of 16 residues. In DNA, the CDR3 is TGTGCCTGGACCCCGGGACAGGGCTCAACTAATGAAAAACTGTTTTTT. Its translation: CAWTPGQGSTNEKLFF. The variable domain in full, completed from reference TRBV30 and TRBJ1-4, reads SQTIHQWPATLVQPVGSPLSLECTVEGTSNPNLYWYRQAAGRGLQLLFYSVGIGQISSEVPQNLSASRPQDRQFILSSKKLLLSDSGFYLCAWTPGQGSTNEKLFFGSGTQLSVL.

The chain joins TRBV12-1 to TRBJ2-7; the DNA was not used to check the table's D call, TRBD2. TRBV12-1 has pseudogene status. The CDR3 sequence is 17 residues long. The CDR3 DNA follows: TGTGCCAGCAGCACGTTCCGCGGGAGGAGATTTGTCAACGAGCAGTACTTC. This encodes CASSTFRGRRFVNEQYF.

The V call is TRBV27, the J call TRBJ2-4, with D perhaps matching TRBD1 (6 bases). The CDR3 consists of 16 residues. Germline V CDR1 and CDR2: MNHEY, SMNVEV (reference sequence). V lost 5 bases to trimming and J lost 0 bases, with 14 bases between them. The CDR3 spells CASSLEDRLAKNIQYF. The CDR3 nucleotides are TGTGCCAGCAGTCTAGAGGACAGACTAGCCAAAAACATTCAGTACTTC.

This chain uses TRBV6-5 with TRBJ2-5, with 11 bases fitting TRBD2. The ends lost 8 bases at V and 7 bases at J; junction bases unmatched: 12. Germline V gives CDR1 MNHEY, CDR2 SVGAGI. The CDR3 contains 15 residues. This chain's CDR3 is CASSRVAGGPRTQYF. CDR3 in DNA: TGTGCCAGCTCACGGGTAGCGGGAGGGCCCCGGACCCAGTACTTC.